The next 32 T cell receptor beta chains were all read from a single sample in a study of regulatory T cells. The primer mix had 52 TRBV and 13 TRBJ primers. TCRdb keeps only in-frame clones here, not all; method: immunoSEQ multiplex PCR. Of over 20,000 clones listed, 90% to 95% are singletons. Material: CD8+ T cells sorted from blood. The receptors were sampled from a child aged 2-15 years with CD3G deficiency.

This clone is a singleton in its sample. The chain has TRBV15 and TRBJ2-1, with 9 bases that match TRBD2. V lost 3 bases to trimming and J lost 1 base; unmatched junction nucleotides: 13. The CDR3 has 19 amino acids. Germline CDR1 and CDR2: LNHNV and YYDKDF (reference sequence). Written as DNA, the CDR3 is TGTGCCACCAGCAGGGAATGGAGTAGCGGGAGTCCTTCCTACAATGAGCAGTTCTTC. It encodes CATSREWSSGSPSYNEQFF.

The chain couples TRBV28 to TRBJ2-1, with 8 nucleotides matching TRBD2. The length of the CDR3 is 14 residues. Germline V gene data show CDR1 as MDHEN and CDR2 as SYDVKM. V was clipped by 4 bases and J by 9 bases; unmatched bases: 8. CDR3 in amino acids: CASSSRGLVPEQFF. CDR3 DNA: TGTGCCAGCAGTTCCCGGGGACTAGTTCCTGAGCAGTTCTTC.

V gene TRBV27 combines with J gene TRBJ1-4; D may be TRBD1 (5 bases). This CDR3 is 14 amino acids long. Per the germline V gene, CDR1 is MNHEY and CDR2 is SMNVEV (reference sequence). The V and J ends lost 1 base and 10 bases respectively, with 13 bases between them. The CDR3 loop reads CASSLYGPGGKLFF. CDR3 nucleotides: TGTGCCAGCAGTTTATACGGGCCGGGGGGAAAACTGTTTTTT.

The CDR3 loop reads CASSLDRGDEQYF. The CDR3 DNA follows: TGTGCCAGCAGCTTAGACAGGGGTGACGAGCAGTACTTC. The chain has TRBV7-3 and TRBJ2-7, with TRBD1 matching over 8 bases. CDR1 and CDR2 from the germline V gene are SGHTA and FQGTGA. CDR3 length: 13 residues. V lost 2 bases, J lost 5 bases, and 2 bases stayed unmatched. The variable domain in full, completed from reference TRBV7-3 and TRBJ2-7, reads GAGVSQTPSNKVTEKGKYVELRCDPISGHTALYWYRQSLGQGPEFLIYFQGTGAADDSGLPNDRFFAVRPEGSVSTLKIQRTERGDSAVYLCASSLDRGDEQYFGPGTRLTVT.

The V call is TRBV6-1, the J call TRBJ2-7, with D unresolved. The germline V gene encodes CDR1 MNHNS and CDR2 SASEGT. The CDR3 loop spans 11 amino acids. V lost 1 base and J lost 12, with 10 bases in between. The CDR3 protein is CASSEEGSMYF. In DNA form, the CDR3 reads TGTGCCAGCAGTGAAGAGGGCAGTATGTACTTC.

V and J are TRBV7-6 and TRBJ2-7, with D perhaps being TRBD1 or TRBD2 (5 bases each). Trimming shortened V by 2 bases and J by 6 bases, and 8 bases separated the two germline ends. The CDR3 has 12 amino acids. CDR1 is SGHVS and CDR2 is FNYEAQ in the germline V gene. CDR3 loop: CASSLSGGEQYF. The CDR3 nucleotides read TGTGCCAGCAGCTTATCTGGGGGCGAGCAGTACTTC.

The rearrangement joins TRBV28 to TRBJ2-7, with TRBD2 identical over 9 bases. Germline V gene data show CDR1 as MDHEN and CDR2 as SYDVKM. Trimming removed 3 bases from V and 3 bases from J; junction bases left unmatched: 9. This CDR3 region has 16 residues. In DNA form, the CDR3 reads TGTGCCAGCAGTTTTCTAGCGGGGCTCCCCTACTACGAGCAGTACTTC. Its protein product is CASSFLAGLPYYEQYF.

This rearrangement joins TRBV28 to TRBJ2-3; D is perhaps TRBD1 or TRBD2 (5 bases each). The CDR3 extends over 15 amino acids. CDR1 MDHEN and CDR2 SYDVKM come from the germline V gene. V lost 4 bases and J lost 2, with 13 bases in between. This chain's CDR3 is CASSSSGRATDTQYF. The CDR3 DNA reads TGTGCCAGCAGTTCCTCGGGACGAGCCACAGATACGCAGTATTTT.

The chain recombines TRBV4-1 with TRBJ2-3, with unresolved D. Between the trimmed V and J ends, which lost 4 bases and 0 bases, there was a span of 8 bases. Germline V gives CDR1 MGHRA, CDR2 YSYEKL. The CDR3 is 14 residues long. As DNA, the CDR3 is TGCGCCAGCAGCCTGCTAGGGAGCACAGATACGCAGTATTTT. This gives the protein CASSLLGSTDTQYF.

The chain carries TRBV28 and TRBJ2-7; D assignment may be TRBD1 or TRBD2 (5 bases each). The CDR3 length is 13 residues. Germline CDR1 MDHEN, CDR2 SYDVKM. Trimming took off 6 bases at V and 6 bases at J, with 15 bases between the two ends. The chain's CDR3 is CASSRPGRGEQYF. As DNA, the CDR3 is TGTGCCAGCAGCCGCCCGGGACGGGGCGAGCAGTACTTC.

The genes are TRBV19 and TRBJ1-2; the D is unclear. V was shortened by 6 bases and J by 4 bases, with 12 bases between the two germline ends. Germline V gene data show CDR1 as LNHDA and CDR2 as SQIVND (reference sequence). This CDR3 spans 13 amino acids. The CDR3 reads CASSNTPGYGYTF. CDR3 DNA: TGTGCCAGTAGCAACACTCCGGGCTATGGCTACACCTTC.

As to this clone: No DNA is shown, since the ends of the CDR3 on it are uncertain; the CDR3 is the one TCRdb lists. The J gene is TRBJ2-7, the V gene TRBV27. Per germline, CDR1 MNHEY and CDR2 SMNVEV (reference sequence). The CDR3 contains 13 residues when both ends are counted. CDR3: CASSFGPGHEQYF.

This clone was counted once. This sequence joins TRBV11-2 and TRBJ2-7; no definite D call. The CDR3 runs to 15 residues. Trimming took 1 base from V and 0 from J, leaving 10 bases between them. CDR1 is SGHAT, CDR2 FQNNGV, per germline. The CDR3 DNA sequence: TGTGCCAGCAGCTTAGGACTCTCCCCCTCCTACGAGCAGTACTTC. Amino acid sequence: CASSLGLSPSYEQYF.

The rearrangement joins TRBV11-2 to TRBJ1-5, with 9 positions matching TRBD1. Per the germline V gene, CDR1 is SGHAT and CDR2 is FQNNGV. The V gene end was trimmed by 5 bases and the J gene end by 5 bases; junction bases not matched to a gene: 7. The CDR3 is 15 residues long. The CDR3 region has the DNA TGTGCCAGCAGCGCGACAGGGGGAGTGGATCAGCCCCAGCATTTT. This gives the protein CASSATGGVDQPQHF. Together with reference TRBV11-2 and TRBJ1-5, the CDR3 gives the full variable domain: EAGVAQSPRYKIIEKRQSVAFWCNPISGHATLYWYQQILGQGPKLLIQFQNNGVVDDSQLPKDRFSAERLKGVDSTLKIQPAKLEDSAVYLCASSATGGVDQPQHFGDGTRLSIL.

V and J are TRBV28 and TRBJ2-2; a possible D gene is TRBD2 (6 bases). The V end lost 5 bases, the J end lost 5 bases, and 15 bases lay between the germline ends. Germline V CDR1 and CDR2: MDHEN, SYDVKM. This CDR3 region has 15 residues. DNA for the CDR3: TGTGCCAGCAGTACACCCTCCAGCGGGACCGGGGAGCTGTTTTTT. Translated: CASSTPSSGTGELFF.

J is TRBJ2-3 and V is TRBV6-1, with 9 nucleotides matching TRBD1. V lost 4 bases to trimming and J lost 4 bases; unmatched junction nucleotides: 15. Per the germline V gene, CDR1 is MNHNS and CDR2 is SASEGT. This CDR3 region has 18 residues. CDR3 sequence: CASSGGLGGTGPPDTQYF. The CDR3 bases are TGTGCCAGCAGTGGGGGGCTTGGCGGGACAGGGCCCCCAGATACGCAGTATTTT.

The chain carries TRBV21-1 and TRBJ2-2. TRBV21-1 is described as a pseudogene. This CDR3 has 15 residues. CDR3 nucleotides: TGTGCCAGCACCACGGGGACGGAGAACACCGGGGAGCTGTTTTTT. Translation: CASTTGTENTGELFF.

The chain links TRBV11-2 to TRBJ2-3, with D perhaps TRBD1 or TRBD2 (6 bases each). Trimming left V 2 bases short and J 7 bases short, with 22 bases between. Germline V gives CDR1 SGHAT, CDR2 FQNNGV. The CDR3 is 17 amino acids. CDR3 nucleotide sequence: TGTGCCAGCAGCTTACGGTCAGGATTCCGGGGGCCGAATACGCAGTATTTT. It is translated as CASSLRSGFRGPNTQYF.

The V call is TRBV6-5, the J call TRBJ2-2, with 7 bases that match TRBD2. Looked up from germline, CDR1 is MNHEY and CDR2 is SVGAGI. CDR3 length equals 15 residues. The V and J ends lost 2 bases and 4 bases, in that order; junction bases with no gene match: 4. CDR3 DNA: TGTGCCAGCAGTTACCAGGGCGGGGGCACCGGGGAGCTGTTTTTT. Residues: CASSYQGGGTGELFF.

This chain links TRBV12-5 with TRBJ1-5; 9 nucleotides agree with TRBD1. Germline assignment: CDR1 LGHNT and CDR2 FRNRAP. The CDR3 has 16 residues. The junction had 12 bases not matched to a gene; V was cut back by 7 bases and J by 5 bases. The DNA for the CDR3 is TGTGCTAGTGCCTTGGGGACAGGGATTTACCATCAGCCCCAGCATTTT. It encodes CASALGTGIYHQPQHF.

The gene calls are TRBV28 and TRBJ1-1; D not certain. The V end was cut by 1 base, the J end by 4 bases, with 7 bases between. The germline V gene encodes CDR1 MDHEN and CDR2 SYDVKM. CDR3 size: 13 residues. CDR3 region: CASSLYIGTEAFF. DNA for the CDR3: TGTGCCAGCAGTTTATATATAGGCACTGAAGCTTTCTTT.

The chain links TRBV28 to TRBJ1-5, with D maybe TRBD1 (5 bases). Germline CDR1 and CDR2: MDHEN and SYDVKM. V was clipped by 2 bases and J by 0 bases, with 14 bases between them. The CDR3 sequence is 17 residues long. CDR3 DNA: TGTGCCAGCAGTTTAGACCACAGGTCGGATAGCAATCAGCCCCAGCATTTT. The encoded protein is CASSLDHRSDSNQPQHF.

This chain connects TRBV7-8 to TRBJ1-1; TRBD1 might be the D (6 bases). The CDR3 loop spans 14 amino acids. The V and J ends lost 3 bases and 1 base respectively, with 9 bases between them. Germline CDR1 reads SGHVS; CDR2 reads FQNEAQ. CDR3 DNA: TGTGCCAGCAGCTTGGGGGGCGAGAACACTGAAGCTTTCTTT. It specifies CASSLGGENTEAFF.

The genes are TRBV6-5 and TRBJ1-1, with 7 bases lining up with TRBD1. This CDR3 spans 13 amino acids. The germline CDR1 and CDR2 sequences are MNHEY and SVGAGI. V lost 6 bases and J lost 1; bases outside the gene matches: 2. CDR3 in DNA: TGTGCCAGCAGAAGACAGGGGAACACTGAAGCTTTCTTT. This codes for CASRRQGNTEAFF.

The V gene is TRBV5-1, the J gene TRBJ1-2; tentative D call: TRBD1 (5 bases). Trimming left V 0 bases short and J 2 bases short, with 11 bases between. CDR1 and CDR2 (germline): SGHRS, YFSETQ. CDR3 size: 15 residues. This CDR3 is CASSLGLGLNYGYTF. In DNA form, the CDR3 reads TGCGCCAGCAGCTTGGGATTGGGACTGAACTATGGCTACACCTTC.

The CDR3 reads CASSPTSGMGNEQFF. For the CDR3, the DNA is TGTGCCAGCAGTCCCACTAGCGGGATGGGGAATGAGCAGTTCTTC. This chain connects TRBV27 to TRBJ2-1, with 10 bases fitting TRBD2. The V gene end was trimmed by 5 bases and the J gene end by 7 bases; junction bases not matched to a gene: 8. In germline, CDR1 is MNHEY, CDR2 SMNVEV (reference sequence). The CDR3 runs 15 residues.

The chain uses TRBV28 and TRBJ1-1; 7 bases align to TRBD1. CDR1 is MDHEN, CDR2 SYDVKM, per germline. Trimming took 6 bases from V and 4 from J; bases not matched to a gene: 11. This CDR3 region has 15 residues. The CDR3 DNA sequence: TGTGCCAGCAGCTACAGGGGACCCATCGGCACTGAAGCTTTCTTT. It translates to CASSYRGPIGTEAFF.

This chain joins TRBV6-1 and TRBJ1-2, with 7 bases identical to TRBD1. Per the germline V gene, CDR1 is MNHNS and CDR2 is SASEGT. V lost 3 bases to trimming and J lost 2 bases; unmatched junction nucleotides: 12. The CDR3 is made up of 17 amino acids. CDR3: CASSEFGTADRNYGYTF. The CDR3 coding sequence is TGTGCCAGCAGTGAGTTTGGGACAGCCGATCGAAACTATGGCTACACCTTC.

This chain links TRBV19 with TRBJ2-1; D is unresolved. This CDR3 contains 13 residues. Per germline, CDR1 LNHDA and CDR2 SQIVND (reference sequence). The V end lost 4 bases, the J end lost 5 bases, and 9 bases lay between the germline ends. The CDR3 coding sequence is TGTGCCAGTAGTAGCGGAAGAGACAATGAGCAGTTCTTC. Encoded protein: CASSSGRDNEQFF.

The V and J genes are TRBV7-9 and TRBJ1-2; 8 bases align to TRBD1. Trimming took 4 bases from V and 3 from J; bases not matched to a gene: 1. The CDR3 has 13 residues. Germline V gene sequence: CDR1 SEHNR, CDR2 FQNEAQ (reference sequence). The CDR3 DNA reads as TGTGCCAGCAGCTCGACAGGGGACTATGGCTACACCTTC. It encodes CASSSTGDYGYTF.

In DNA form, the CDR3 reads TGTGCCAGCAGTCCCGGCGGGGGGAGAGAGCAGTACTTC. Translation gives CASSPGGGREQYF. This chain links TRBV28 with TRBJ2-7, with TRBD2 matching over 8 bases. The J segment lost 7 bases and the V segment lost 5 bases, leaving 7 bases of the junction unmatched. The CDR3 runs to 13 residues. The germline V gene encodes CDR1 MDHEN and CDR2 SYDVKM.

This CDR3 reads CASSADLLVGYEQYF. The CDR3, as DNA: TGTGCCAGCAGTGCTGATTTACTAGTGGGCTACGAGCAGTACTTC. This chain uses TRBV6-1 with TRBJ2-7; D perhaps matches TRBD2 (5 bases). Germline V lookup: CDR1 MNHNS, CDR2 SASEGT. V was pared by 4 bases and J by 3 bases, with 16 bases between. CDR3 length: 15 amino acids.